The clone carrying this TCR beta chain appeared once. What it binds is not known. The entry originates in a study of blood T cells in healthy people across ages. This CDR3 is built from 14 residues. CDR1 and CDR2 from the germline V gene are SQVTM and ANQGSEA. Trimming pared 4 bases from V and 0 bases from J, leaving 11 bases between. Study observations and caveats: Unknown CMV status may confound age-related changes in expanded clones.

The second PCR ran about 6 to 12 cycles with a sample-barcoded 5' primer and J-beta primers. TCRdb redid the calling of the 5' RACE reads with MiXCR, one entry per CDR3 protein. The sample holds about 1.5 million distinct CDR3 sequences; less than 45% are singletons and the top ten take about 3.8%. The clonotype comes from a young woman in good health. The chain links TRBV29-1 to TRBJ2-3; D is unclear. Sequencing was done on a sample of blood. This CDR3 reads CSVGRSPSTDTQYF. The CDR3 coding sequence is TGCAGCGTTGGGCGCAGCCCTAGCACAGATACGCAGTATTTT.